A selection of T cell receptor beta chains follows, all from one sample in a study of T cells after yellow fever vaccination. TCRdb re-derived calls from the 5' RACE reads in MiXCR, one entry per CDR3 protein. The profile shows 250,000 to 400,000 distinct CDR3 sequences, roughly 4.3% of them singletons. The sequencing here drew on PBMCs, taken 5 days after the yellow fever booster vaccination. These receptors came from a man aged 18 to 30 who received the YFV17D yellow fever vaccine. CDR3s include the opening cysteine and the closing phenylalanine or tryptophan. The D gene is left open where the match is weak. For some rows the clone size is stated as once, few or many, or as a class when expanded; others skip it.

D gene	J gene	clone size	V gene	CDR3 DNA	CDR3 protein
NA	TRBJ2-5	NA	TRBV7-9	TGTGCCAGCAGCTCCTCCGGGACCAACGTTCGGGAGACCCAGTACTTC	CASSSSGTNVRETQYF
NA	TRBJ2-1	NA	TRBV6-1	TGTGCCAGCAGTGAATTCTGGGGGCAGGGCTCCCCCTACAATGAGCAGTTCTTC	CASSEFWGQGSPYNEQFF
TRBD2	TRBJ2-5	NA	TRBV6-6	TGTGCCAGCATCCTAGCGGGGGATAAAGAGACCCAGTACTTC	CASILAGDKETQYF
NA	TRBJ1-1	many	TRBV6-5	TGTGCCAGCAGGAAAAGAACTGAAGCTTTCTTT	CASRKRTEAFF
TRBD1	TRBJ1-2	NA	TRBV5-1	TGCGCCAGCAGCTTAAATCCTGACAGGGGGCCTAACTATGGCTACACCTTC	CASSLNPDRGPNYGYTF
NA	TRBJ2-5	many	TRBV7-3	TGTGCCAGCAGCTCGGGACAAACAGAGACCCAGTACTTC	CASSSGQTETQYF
NA	TRBJ1-5	few	TRBV27	TGTGCCAGCAGTCCTACGAGTCAGCCCCAGCATTTT	CASSPTSQPQHF
NA	TRBJ2-5	few	TRBV5-4	TGTGCCAGCAGCCCCAAGGGGGGCAGGGAACAAGAGACCCAGTACTTC	CASSPKGGREQETQYF
TRBD1	TRBJ1-2	few	TRBV24-1	TGTGCCACCAGTGAAACCGGGACAGGCTATGGCTACACCTTC	CATSETGTGYGYTF
NA	TRBJ1-2	many	TRBV12-3/TRBV12-4	TGTGCCAGCAACCGGGACCGAGGATATGGCTACACCTTC	CASNRDRGYGYTF
NA	TRBJ1-5	many	TRBV20-1	TGCAGTGGAGAAAGAAACAATCAGCCCCAGCATTTT	CSGERNNQPQHF
TRBD1	TRBJ1-6	NA	TRBV7-2	TGTGCCAGCAGCGTACAGGGGGTTGGATCACCCCTCCACTTT	CASSVQGVGSPLHF
NA	TRBJ2-7	NA	TRBV13	TGTGCCAGCAGCTCACAGGGGGGGCCCCGCGAGCAGTACTTC	CASSSQGGPREQYF
NA	TRBJ1-6	NA	TRBV18	TGTGCCAGCTCACCGACAGCGAATGCTAATTCACCCCTCCACTTT	CASSPTANANSPLHF
NA	TRBJ1-1	few	TRBV6-6	TGTGCCAGCAGTTACTCTGGGCCGCAGAACACTGAAGCTTTCTTT	CASSYSGPQNTEAFF
TRBD2	TRBJ2-1	few	TRBV5-6	TGTGCCAGCAGCCGGACTAGCGGACTCTCCTACAATGAGCAGTTCTTC	CASSRTSGLSYNEQFF
NA	TRBJ1-2	many	TRBV5-5	TGTGCCAGCAGCCCTTGGACCGCAGGAGGAAATGGCTACACCTTC	CASSPWTAGGNGYTF
NA	TRBJ2-3	few	TRBV7-2	TGTGCCAGCAGCTTATCCTTTGGCAGGCGCAGCACAGATACGCAGTATTTT	CASSLSFGRRSTDTQYF
NA	TRBJ1-1	many	TRBV20-1	TGCAGTGCGATTGCAGGGAACACTGAAGCTTTCTTT	CSAIAGNTEAFF
TRBD1	TRBJ1-5	NA	TRBV27	TGTGCCAGCAGTCCAGGACAGGGCGACGGTCGTCAGCCCCAGCATTTT	CASSPGQGDGRQPQHF